A single sample gave rise to the 22 T cell receptor beta chains below, sequenced in a study of CD8+CD57+ T cells in acquired aplastic anemia. It was genomic DNA that served as the template for profiling TCR beta VDJ and CDR3. From the reads, TCRdb called clonotypes with MiXCR, one entry per CDR3 protein. Of about 220,000 distinct CDR3 sequences listed, around 45% are singletons. For sequencing, patients were chosen who had shown expansion of CD8+CD57+ cells by flow cytometry. Sequenced sample: sorted CD4+, CD8+, or CD8+CD57+ T cells (not recorded which) from PBMCs. The receptors were gathered from a human donor with aplastic anemia.

Comments on this clonotype: This may stem from a read error, because a much larger clone lies one nucleotide away. The CDR3 carries no conserved terminal phenylalanine or tryptophan, so it likely arises from a read error. V usage is TRBV14 and J usage is TRBJ1-6; 9 positions agree with TRBD1. CDR1 and CDR2 (germline): SGHDN, FVKESK. Trimming cost V 4 bases and J 9 bases; bases outside gene matches: 4. CDR3 length: 14 residues. This CDR3 reads CASSPETGGSPLHL. The CDR3 DNA reads TGTGCCAGCAGCCCGGAGACAGGGGGTTCACCCCTCCACCTT.

This clonotype was picked up many times. The gene calls are TRBV6-2 or TRBV6-3 and TRBJ1-1, with D possibly matching TRBD1 (5 bases). CDR1 is MNHEY and CDR2 is SVGEGT in the germline V gene. V lost 6 bases and J 7 bases, leaving 12 bases between the germline ends. This CDR3 comprises 12 residues. CDR3 in amino acids: CASSLGRNEAFF. For the CDR3, the DNA is TGTGCCAGCAGCCTGGGACGCAATGAAGCTTTCTTT.

The CDR3, as DNA: TGCAGCGTTGGACAGAGCCAAGAGACCCAGTACTTC. Protein sequence: CSVGQSQETQYF. The chain recombines TRBV29-1 with TRBJ2-5; a possible D gene is TRBD1 (5 bases). This CDR3 has 12 residues. Germline lookup yields CDR1 SQVTM and CDR2 ANQGSEA. V was pared by 4 bases and J by 1 base, with 7 bases between.

Only one count was recorded for this clonotype. The gene calls are TRBV6-4 and TRBJ2-2, with no clear D. The V gene lost 8 bases and the J gene lost 6 bases, with 16 bases spanning the gap. This CDR3 region has 14 residues. The germline V gene encodes CDR1 MRHNA and CDR2 SNTAGT. CDR3 DNA: TGTGCCAGCGGTTATTCGAGGATGTCCGGGGAGCTGTTTTTT. Its translation is CASGYSRMSGELFF.

Many counts were recorded for this clonotype. The rearrangement joins TRBV7-9 to TRBJ1-1; no clear D. CDR3 length equals 13 residues. Trimming left V 6 bases short and J 0 bases short, with 8 bases between. Germline V lookup: CDR1 SEHNR, CDR2 FQNEAQ (reference sequence). DNA for the CDR3: TGTGCCAGCAGTTATCTCATGAACACTGAAGCTTTCTTT. Encoded protein: CASSYLMNTEAFF.

The chain joins TRBV9 to TRBJ2-7, with TRBD2 identical over 10 bases. J was trimmed by 2 bases and V by 0 bases; bases with no gene match: 11. Germline values: CDR1 SGDLS, CDR2 YYNGEE. The CDR3 sequence is 18 residues long. CDR3 sequence: CASSVGRTSGSCTYEQYV. DNA for the CDR3: TGTGCCAGCAGCGTAGGGAGGACTAGCGGTAGTTGTACCTACGAGCAGTACGTC.

This clonotype has a single count. CDR3 in DNA: TGTGCCAGCAGGGAGGCGACACTAGCTTCCGAGCAGTACTTC. This sequence encodes CASREATLASEQYF. This chain uses TRBV6-1 with TRBJ2-7, with D maybe TRBD2 (6 bases). V lost 6 bases and J 6 bases, leaving 18 bases between the germline ends. Germline values: CDR1 MNHNS, CDR2 SASEGT. The CDR3 covers 14 residues.

This clonotype was counted a few times. V is TRBV6-5 and J is TRBJ2-1, with 7 nucleotides matching TRBD2. The CDR3 covers 14 residues. Germline loops: CDR1 MNHEY, CDR2 SVGAGI. V gave up 6 bases and J gave up 8 bases; unmatched junction bases: 10. CDR3 DNA: TGTGCCAGCAGCCCGGGGGGACCTGAGGATGAGCAGTTCTTC. It yields the protein CASSPGGPEDEQFF.

This clonotype is a singleton in its sample. A much larger clone differs from this one at a single base, so this may be a read error. This rearrangement joins TRBV20-1 to TRBJ2-7; D ambiguous. The V and J ends lost 5 bases and 0 bases respectively, with 14 bases between them. This CDR3 region has 14 residues. The germline CDR1 and CDR2 sequences are DFQATT and SNEGSKA (reference sequence). The chain's CDR3 is CSAPTTRNSYEQYF. Written as DNA, the CDR3 is TGCAGTGCTCCCACAACACGGAACTCCTACGAGCAGTACTTC.

This clonotype was observed at least ten times. This chain joins TRBV7-2 and TRBJ2-1; TRBD1 is a possible D gene (6 bases). Between the trimmed V and J ends, which lost 4 bases and 8 bases, there was a span of 15 bases. The V gene's germline CDR1 is SGHTA and CDR2 FQGNSA. The CDR3 is 14 amino acids. CDR3 sequence: CASSSDRIGHEQFF. The CDR3 bases are TGTGCCAGCAGCTCCGACAGGATAGGGCATGAGCAGTTCTTC. Full variable domain (outside the CDR3, taken from reference TRBV7-2 and TRBJ2-1): GAGVSQSPSNKVTEKGKDVELRCDPISGHTALYWYRQSLGQGLEFLIYFQGNSAPDKSGLPSDRFSAERTGGSVSTLTIQRTQQEDSAVYLCASSSDRIGHEQFFGPGTRLTVL.

A few counts support this clonotype. This rearrangement joins TRBV5-1 to TRBJ1-1; D gene uncertain. Germline CDR1 reads SGHRS; CDR2 reads YFSETQ. Trimming left V 0 bases short and J 1 base short, with 7 bases between. This CDR3 contains 14 residues. CDR3 coding DNA: TGCGCCAGCAGCTTGGACACATCGAACACTGAAGCTTTCTTT. This codes for CASSLDTSNTEAFF.

Ten or more counts support this clonotype. This CDR3 is CATSKRGEQFF. The CDR3 DNA sequence: TGTGCCACCAGCAAGCGCGGTGAGCAGTTCTTC. The V call is TRBV15, the J call TRBJ2-1; D is unclear. The CDR3 runs 11 residues. The V end was cut by 4 bases, the J end by 9 bases, with 7 bases between. Germline-derived CDR1 and CDR2 are LNHNV and YYDKDF (reference sequence).

This clonotype was observed many times. The genes are TRBV20-1 and TRBJ2-1; 11 nucleotides agree with TRBD2. Germline V gives CDR1 DFQATT, CDR2 SNEGSKA (reference sequence). J lost 5 bases, V lost 1 base, and 4 bases had no gene match. The length of the CDR3 is 15 residues. The CDR3 DNA reads TGCAGTGCTAGAGCCATAGCGGGAGGGGACAATGAGCAGTTCTTC. Translating it yields CSARAIAGGDNEQFF.

The V gene is TRBV7-2, the J gene TRBJ1-3, with no clear D. Germline V gene data show CDR1 as SGHTA and CDR2 as FQGNSA. The germline V and J ends were trimmed by 3 bases and 2 bases, with 5 bases remaining between them. CDR3 size: 13 residues. Here the CDR3 reads CASSFKAGNTIYF. The CDR3 DNA reads TGTGCCAGCAGCTTTAAAGCTGGAAACACCATATATTTT.

J is TRBJ1-5 and V is TRBV29-1, with a tentative D call TRBD1 (6 bases). Germline assignment: CDR1 SQVTM and CDR2 ANQGSEA. This CDR3 contains 13 residues. Trimming pared 6 bases from V and 7 bases from J, leaving 16 bases between. Here the CDR3 DNA reads TGCAGCGTAGGGGGAGGAGGAGGCCAGCCCCAGCATTTT. Amino acid sequence: CSVGGGGGQPQHF.

The chain combines TRBV25-1 with TRBJ1-2, with 12 positions matching TRBD1. Germline V gene lookup returns CDR1 MGHDK and CDR2 SYGVNS. Trimming cost V 4 bases and J 4 bases; bases outside gene matches: 7. This CDR3 contains 16 residues. CDR3 bases: TGTGCCAGCAGTGGACCGGGACAGGGGGCCGGCTATGGCTACACCTTC. As protein: CASSGPGQGAGYGYTF.

This clonotype has only one observation. A read error may produce the germline difference seen at one junction end. The chain uses TRBV24-1 and TRBJ1-5, with 7 bases that match TRBD1. The CDR3 has 17 residues. Germline V lookup: CDR1 KGHDR, CDR2 SFDVKD. The CDR3 sequence: CATSDQTGLWGNQPQHF. CDR3 nucleotides: TGCGCCACCAGTGACCAGACAGGGCTTTGGGGCAATCAGCCCCAGCATTTT.

The chain joins TRBV5-6 to TRBJ1-4; D may be TRBD1 (6 bases). Germline values: CDR1 SGHDT, CDR2 YYEEEE. The CDR3 extends over 19 amino acids. Trimming cost V 6 bases and J 0 bases, with 24 bases left between them. This chain's CDR3 is CASNKRTLQGWATNEKLFF. CDR3 DNA: TGTGCCAGCAACAAACGGACCCTACAGGGTTGGGCAACTAATGAAAAACTGTTTTTT.

This clonotype appeared many times. V is TRBV14 and J is TRBJ1-1; 8 positions match TRBD1. The CDR3 length is 16 residues. The junction had 8 bases not matched to a gene; V was cut back by 5 bases and J by 0 bases. The V gene's germline CDR1 is SGHDN and CDR2 FVKESK. DNA for the CDR3: TGTGCCAGCAGCGATAGGACAGGGATGATGAACACTGAAGCTTTCTTT. This translates into CASSDRTGMMNTEAFF.

Written as DNA, the CDR3 is TGTGCCAGCAGTTACTCGACAGGGAACAGCGAGCAGTTCTTC. Amino acid sequence: CASSYSTGNSEQFF. This chain connects TRBV6-6 to TRBJ2-1; TRBD1 matches 7 bases. After removal of 0 bases from V and 10 bases from J, the junction contained 6 bases not matched to a gene. The CDR3 is 14 amino acids. CDR1 is MNHNY, CDR2 SVGAGI, per germline (reference sequence).

This clonotype was observed a handful of times. The chain combines TRBV6-6 with TRBJ2-1, with TRBD2 as a possible D gene (6 bases). Trimming left V 8 bases short and J 1 base short, with 12 bases between. This CDR3 has 14 residues. Germline assignment: CDR1 MNHNY and CDR2 SVGAGI (reference sequence). DNA for the CDR3: TGTGCCAGCGGGACTGGAAATTCCTACAATGAGCAGTTCTTC. This codes for CASGTGNSYNEQFF.

This rearrangement joins TRBV7-3 to TRBJ2-7; D might be TRBD1 (5 bases). Germline V gene data show CDR1 as SGHTA and CDR2 as FQGTGA. Trimming left V 2 bases short and J 3 bases short, with 14 bases between. The CDR3 runs 15 residues. The CDR3 nucleotides read TGTGCCAGCAGCTTATCGGCAGGGCCGGACTACGAGCAGTACTTC. The encoded protein is CASSLSAGPDYEQYF.